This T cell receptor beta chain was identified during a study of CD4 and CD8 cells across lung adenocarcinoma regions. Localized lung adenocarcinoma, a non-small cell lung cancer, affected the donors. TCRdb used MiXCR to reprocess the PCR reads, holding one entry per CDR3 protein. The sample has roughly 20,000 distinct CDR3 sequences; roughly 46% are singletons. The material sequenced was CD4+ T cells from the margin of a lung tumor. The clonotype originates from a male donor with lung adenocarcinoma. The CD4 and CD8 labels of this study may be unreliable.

The CDR3, as DNA: TGTGCCAGCAGCGTAGCCCCGGGTGGGACAGAGACCCAGTACTTC. Protein product: CASSVAPGGTETQYF. This chain connects TRBV9 to TRBJ2-5; D assignment may be TRBD1 or TRBD2 (5 bases each). With 0 bases removed from V and 4 bases from J, the gap between germline ends came to 13 bases. The length of the CDR3 is 15 residues. From germline, CDR1 is SGDLS and CDR2 YYNGEE.